This TCR beta chain was documented in a study of T cell clones after liver transplantation. TCRdb keeps only in-frame clones here, not all; method: immunoSEQ multiplex PCR. In the table there are 40,000 to 65,000 clones, around 84% of which are singletons. V was pared by 0 bases and J by 7 bases, with 14 bases between. The CDR3 consists of 15 residues. Germline assignment: CDR1 SGDLS and CDR2 YYNGEE. The genes are TRBV9 and TRBJ2-1; D is possibly TRBD2 (5 bases). This TCR came from a human donor who received a liver transplant. The specimen comprised CD4+ T cells from blood, sampled before liver transplant. CDR3 sequence: CASSVEDYPVNEQFF. The CDR3 nucleotides are TGTGCCAGCAGCGTAGAAGACTACCCGGTTAATGAGCAGTTCTTC. The full variable domain, with the rest looked up from reference TRBV9 and TRBJ2-1, is DSGVTQTPKHLITATGQRVTLRCSPRSGDLSVYWYQQSLDQGLQFLIQYYNGEERAKGNILERFSAQQFPDLHSELNLSSLELGDSALYFCASSVEDYPVNEQFFGPGTRLTVL.